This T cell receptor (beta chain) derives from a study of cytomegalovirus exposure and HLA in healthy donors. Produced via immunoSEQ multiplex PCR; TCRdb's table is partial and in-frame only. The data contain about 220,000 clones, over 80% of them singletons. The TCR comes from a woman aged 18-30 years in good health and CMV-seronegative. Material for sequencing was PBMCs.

CDR3 residues: CASSPGTGGTEAFF. The CDR3 nucleotides are TGTGCCAGCAGCCCGGGGACAGGGGGCACTGAAGCTTTCTTT. The chain combines TRBV5-4 with TRBJ1-1, with TRBD1 identical over 11 bases. The CDR3 is 14 amino acids. V lost 4 bases, J lost 4 bases, and 3 bases stayed unmatched. CDR1 and CDR2 from the germline V gene are SGHNT and YYREEE (reference sequence).